This T cell receptor beta chain was sequenced for a study of graft-versus-host responses after intestinal transplantation. The overall study: Induction with anti-thymocyte globulin, then tacrolimus and steroids for approximately three years, was given to all recipients.

Comment on this clone: What it recognizes is unknown.

The trim removed 3 bases at V and 4 bases at J, leaving 6 bases unmatched. Germline values: CDR1 MNHEY, CDR2 SMNVEV (reference sequence). CDR3 size: 15 residues. Notes on the study in general: Maximum circulating GvH clone levels tracked with early post-transplant HvG decreases. Investigators detected GvH clones in recipient marrow, with some emerging earlier in ileum or blood.

Clones were sequenced by immunoSEQ multiplex PCR, and TCRdb holds only the in-frame ones, with some missing. The sample contains more than 40,000 clones, about 95% of which appear only once. The source of this sequence is a human donor who was the organ donor for an intestinal transplant. The chain has TRBV27 and TRBJ2-7, with 10 bases identical to TRBD1. The sample was unstimulated CD8+ T cells sorted from spleen or lymph node cells, taken before transplant. This chain's CDR3 is CASSLAGQGLYEQYF. CDR3 DNA sequence: TGTGCCAGCAGTTTGGCGGGACAGGGGTTGTACGAGCAGTACTTC.